The 26 T cell receptor beta chains below were found in one sample sequenced in a study of early T cells in non-severe SARS-CoV-2 infection. From the 5' RACE reads, TCRdb called clonotypes with MiXCR, one entry per CDR3 protein. The data hold tens of thousands of distinct CDR3 sequences, with about 9.3% observed a single time. Material: whole blood. These receptors were obtained from an adult who was a healthcare worker with PCR-confirmed SARS-CoV-2 infection or an uninfected control (not recorded which).

At least ten counts were recorded for this clonotype. The rearrangement uses TRBV11-2 and TRBJ2-7, with a weak D call TRBD2 (6 bases). The CDR3 length is 14 residues. V shed 5 bases and J shed 3 bases, with 14 bases lying between them. Germline V gene data show CDR1 as SGHAT and CDR2 as FQNNGV. CDR3 sequence (DNA): TGTGCCAGCAGCACCCGGAGGGTTAGCTACGAGCAGTACTTC. It yields the protein CASSTRRVSYEQYF.

This clonotype was observed a handful of times. The V gene is TRBV28, the J gene TRBJ1-2; D is unclear. CDR3 length equals 11 residues. Trimming removed 8 bases at V and 2 bases at J, with 6 bases between. Germline assignment: CDR1 MDHEN and CDR2 SYDVKM. CDR3 loop: CASLSNYGYTF. In nucleotides, the CDR3 is TGTGCCAGCCTCTCCAACTATGGCTACACCTTC.

This clonotype occurred many times. V is TRBV11-1 and J is TRBJ2-3; 11 bases line up with TRBD2. Losses at the gene ends were 6 bases for V and 3 bases for J; bases not matched to a gene: 5. The CDR3 is 15 residues long. The germline CDR1 and CDR2 sequences are SGHAT and FQDESV (reference sequence). This CDR3 reads CASRSGTSGTDTQYF. CDR3 nucleotide sequence: TGTGCCAGCAGATCCGGGACTAGCGGAACAGATACGCAGTATTTT.

The V gene is TRBV20-1, the J gene TRBJ2-1; D is unresolved. The CDR3 is 14 residues long. V was shortened by 1 base and J by 0 bases, with 7 bases between the two germline ends. Germline CDR1 reads DFQATT; CDR2 reads SNEGSKA (reference sequence). The CDR3 DNA sequence: TGCAGTGCTAGAGGACTCAGCTCCTACAATGAGCAGTTCTTC. Translating gives CSARGLSSYNEQFF.

This clonotype was recorded at least ten times. The chain couples TRBV10-2 to TRBJ1-6, with D possibly matching TRBD1 (5 bases). This CDR3 is built from 13 residues. Trimming pared 7 bases from V and 17 bases from J, leaving 21 bases between. The germline V gene encodes CDR1 WSHSY and CDR2 SAAADI. The CDR3 loop is CASTPETGTGIHF. The DNA of the CDR3 is TGCGCCAGCACCCCAGAGACCGGGACGGGGATCCACTTT.

This clonotype showed up many times. The chain employs TRBV7-8 and TRBJ2-1; TRBD1 matches at 7 bases. The V segment lost 3 bases and the J segment 10 bases; nucleotides outside the gene matches: 6. Germline lookup yields CDR1 SGHVS and CDR2 FQNEAQ. This CDR3 is 13 amino acids long. CDR3 residues: CASSLEEDREQFF. The CDR3 region has the DNA TGTGCCAGCAGCTTGGAGGAGGACAGGGAGCAGTTCTTC. The variable domain in full, with the rest retrieved from reference TRBV7-8 and TRBJ2-1, is GAGVSQSPRYKVAKRGQDVALRCDPISGHVSLFWYQQALGQGPEFLTYFQNEAQLDKSGLPSDRFFAERPEGSVSTLKIQRTQQEDSAVYLCASSLEEDREQFFGPGTRLTVL.

This clonotype qualifies as medium-sized (0.01 to 0.1%). The chain uses TRBV12-3 or TRBV12-4 and TRBJ1-5; D is unclear. The CDR3 is 12 residues long. With 2 bases removed from V and 7 bases from J, the gap between germline ends came to 6 bases. Here the CDR3 reads CASSLIRQPQHF. DNA of the CDR3: TGTGCCAGCAGTTTAATCCGCCAGCCCCAGCATTTT.

The rearrangement uses TRBV10-3 and TRBJ2-2; D possibly matches TRBD1 or TRBD2 (7 bases each). CDR3 length: 14 amino acids. Trimming shortened V by 8 bases and J by 3 bases, and 13 bases separated the two germline ends. The germline V gene has CDR1 ENHRY and CDR2 SYGVKD. CDR3 amino acids: CAISAGGDTGELFF. As DNA, the CDR3 is TGTGCCATCTCGGCAGGGGGGGACACCGGGGAGCTGTTTTTT.

This clonotype was seen at least ten times. The chain couples TRBV29-1 to TRBJ1-1; TRBD1 agrees at 7 bases. Germline lookup yields CDR1 SQVTM and CDR2 ANQGSEA. The CDR3 contains 12 residues. The CDR3 loop is CTYRGMNTEAFF. In DNA form, the CDR3 reads TGCACCTACAGGGGAATGAACACTGAAGCTTTCTTT.

V usage is TRBV10-3 and J usage is TRBJ1-5, with TRBD1 identical over 7 bases. J lost 3 bases, V lost 10 bases, and 6 bases had no gene match. The CDR3 covers 13 residues. CDR1 ENHRY and CDR2 SYGVKD come from the germline V gene. The CDR3 DNA sequence: TGTGCCACCCGGACAGGCCCCAATCAGCCCCAGCATTTT. It specifies CATRTGPNQPQHF.

In this sample, this clonotype turned up many times. The chain uses TRBV10-3 and TRBJ2-7, with 8 bases identical to TRBD1. Germline trimming cut 0 bases from V and 3 bases from J; bases unmatched to any gene: 7. Germline lookup yields CDR1 ENHRY and CDR2 SYGVKD. The length of the CDR3 is 16 residues. CDR3 loop: CAISESLGTGLYEQYF. The CDR3 DNA reads as TGTGCCATCAGTGAGTCTCTGGGGACAGGACTCTACGAGCAGTACTTC.

This clonotype has ten or more counts. V is TRBV9 and J is TRBJ2-2; tentatively, D is TRBD2 (5 bases). CDR3 length: 14 amino acids. Germline V lookup: CDR1 SGDLS, CDR2 YYNGEE. V shed 5 bases and J shed 1 base, with 9 bases lying between them. CDR3 DNA sequence: TGTGCCAGCAGAGGACGGGGGAACACCGGGGAGCTGTTTTTT. It encodes CASRGRGNTGELFF.

This clonotype was observed a few times. The chain recombines TRBV29-1 with TRBJ2-1; tentatively, D is TRBD2 (6 bases). The CDR3 has 15 residues. Trimming took off 5 bases at V and 0 bases at J, with 14 bases between the two ends. Germline V lookup: CDR1 SQVTM, CDR2 ANQGSEA. CDR3 loop: CSVKDSGSSYNEQFF. The CDR3 nucleotides read TGCAGCGTTAAGGATAGCGGTAGCTCCTACAATGAGCAGTTCTTC.

This chain joins TRBV5-4 and TRBJ1-1; D might be TRBD1 (5 bases). Deletions cut 0 bases from V and 8 bases from J, with 11 bases between. Germline V gene sequence: CDR1 SGHNT, CDR2 YYREEE (reference sequence). The CDR3 contains 13 residues. The DNA for the CDR3 is TGTGCCAGCAGCTTGGCCGGGGGACTAGAAGCTTTCTTT. Protein sequence: CASSLAGGLEAFF.

This clonotype occurred a few times. CDR3 protein: CASNEQGDNYGYTF. Written as DNA, the CDR3 is TGTGCCAGCAACGAACAGGGAGACAACTATGGCTACACCTTC. This chain uses TRBV6-1 with TRBJ1-2; D perhaps matches TRBD1 (6 bases). Trimming removed 7 bases from V and 2 bases from J, with 14 bases in between. Germline V gene sequence: CDR1 MNHNS, CDR2 SASEGT. The CDR3 has 14 amino acids.

This clonotype was recorded a few times. The V call is TRBV2, the J call TRBJ2-5; 10 bases are a match to TRBD2. V dropped 6 bases and J dropped 2; count of bases not matched to a gene: 9. This CDR3 has 16 amino acids. Germline lookup yields CDR1 SNHLY and CDR2 FYNNEI. The CDR3 nucleotides read TGTGCCAGCAGCGGTGGTAGCGGGGGGTCACAAGAGACCCAGTACTTC. Protein: CASSGGSGGSQETQYF.

This clonotype was seen at least ten times. The rearrangement joins TRBV24-1 to TRBJ2-2, with TRBD1 identical over 7 bases. The ends lost 3 bases at V and 2 bases at J; junction bases unmatched: 2. The length of the CDR3 is 15 residues. Germline-derived CDR1 and CDR2 are KGHDR and SFDVKD. CDR3 sequence: CATSDRTGNTGELFF. CDR3 coding DNA: TGTGCCACCAGTGATAGGACAGGAAACACCGGGGAGCTGTTTTTT.

J is TRBJ1-6 and V is TRBV6-2 or TRBV6-3; a possible D gene is TRBD1 (6 bases). Germline CDR1 MNHEY, CDR2 SVGEGT. The CDR3 consists of 12 residues. The V end was cut by 5 bases, the J end by 12 bases, with 11 bases between. The CDR3 DNA reads TGTGCCAGCAGTCCACAGGGAAGACCCCTCCACTTT. It is translated as CASSPQGRPLHF.

In its sample, this clonotype was seen many times. This rearrangement joins TRBV28 to TRBJ1-2, with unresolved D. In germline, CDR1 is MDHEN, CDR2 SYDVKM. V shed 3 bases and J shed 0 bases, with 8 bases lying between them. The CDR3 has 14 residues. DNA of the CDR3: TGTGCCAGCAGTTTCGGAGTTTCTAACTATGGCTACACCTTC. This gives the protein CASSFGVSNYGYTF.

The chain couples TRBV4-2 to TRBJ2-1; TRBD2 matches at 8 bases. Per germline, CDR1 LGHNA and CDR2 YNFKEQ. V lost 4 bases to trimming and J lost 8 bases; unmatched junction nucleotides: 13. The CDR3 has 16 residues. This chain's CDR3 is CASSLTLGTRSYEQFF. CDR3 nucleotides: TGTGCCAGCAGCCTCACCCTCGGGACTAGAAGTTATGAGCAGTTCTTC.

There are many counts of this clonotype. This chain connects TRBV28 to TRBJ2-2; possibly TRBD1 for D (6 bases). This CDR3 comprises 15 residues. V shed 6 bases and J shed 4 bases, with 15 bases lying between them. Germline CDR1 reads MDHEN; CDR2 reads SYDVKM. The CDR3: CASSRPRGPTGELFF. DNA for the CDR3: TGTGCCAGCAGCCGGCCCAGGGGTCCCACCGGGGAGCTGTTTTTT.

The chain combines TRBV29-1 with TRBJ1-2; D unclear. Trimming stripped 2 bases from V and 1 base from J, with 8 bases between. Germline V gene sequence: CDR1 SQVTM, CDR2 ANQGSEA. CDR3 length: 13 amino acids. The CDR3 protein is CSVEPGNNYGYTF. As DNA, the CDR3 is TGCAGCGTTGAACCGGGGAATAACTATGGCTACACCTTC. Full variable domain (outside the CDR3, taken from reference TRBV29-1 and TRBJ1-2): SAVISQKPSRDICQRGTSLTIQCQVDSQVTMMFWYRQQPGQSLTLIATANQGSEATYESGFVIDKFPISRPNLTFSTLTVSNMSPEDSSIYLCSVEPGNNYGYTFGSGTRLTVV.

This CDR3 reads CASTEGGYEQYF. The CDR3 coding sequence is TGTGCCAGCACAGAGGGAGGCTACGAGCAGTACTTC. V usage is TRBV12-3 or TRBV12-4 and J usage is TRBJ2-7; D may be TRBD2 (6 bases). Deletions cut 7 bases from V and 3 bases from J, with 10 bases between. The CDR3 runs 12 residues.

The chain links TRBV4-2 to TRBJ2-7; TRBD1 agrees at 10 bases. The germline CDR1 and CDR2 sequences are LGHNA and YNFKEQ. With 0 bases clipped from V and 3 bases from J, the junction kept 11 bases outside the gene matches. This CDR3 is built from 18 residues. CDR3 loop: CASSQDSLRQGADYEQYF. The DNA of the CDR3 is TGTGCCAGCAGCCAAGATTCCCTTAGACAGGGGGCTGACTACGAGCAGTACTTC.

This clonotype was recorded at least ten times. The chain is built from TRBV14 and TRBJ1-6; no clear D gene. The V and J ends lost 0 bases and 11 bases respectively, with 8 bases between them. The CDR3 sequence is 13 residues long. CDR1 and CDR2 (germline): SGHDN, FVKESK. The CDR3 sequence: CASSQDRTAPLHF. As DNA, the CDR3 is TGTGCCAGCAGCCAAGATCGAACCGCACCCCTCCACTTT.

Ten or more counts support this clonotype. The V gene is TRBV9, the J gene TRBJ2-7; the D gene is possibly TRBD1 (6 bases). The CDR3 spans 16 residues. From germline, CDR1 is SGDLS and CDR2 YYNGEE. V lost 4 bases and J 2 bases, leaving 19 bases between the germline ends. The CDR3 loop is CASSPTMTGQPYEQYF. The CDR3 DNA reads TGTGCCAGCAGCCCAACCATGACAGGCCAGCCCTACGAGCAGTACTTC. Full variable domain (outside the CDR3, taken from reference TRBV9 and TRBJ2-7): DSGVTQTPKHLITATGQRVTLRCSPRSGDLSVYWYQQSLDQGLQFLIQYYNGEERAKGNILERFSAQQFPDLHSELNLSSLELGDSALYFCASSPTMTGQPYEQYFGPGTRLTVT.